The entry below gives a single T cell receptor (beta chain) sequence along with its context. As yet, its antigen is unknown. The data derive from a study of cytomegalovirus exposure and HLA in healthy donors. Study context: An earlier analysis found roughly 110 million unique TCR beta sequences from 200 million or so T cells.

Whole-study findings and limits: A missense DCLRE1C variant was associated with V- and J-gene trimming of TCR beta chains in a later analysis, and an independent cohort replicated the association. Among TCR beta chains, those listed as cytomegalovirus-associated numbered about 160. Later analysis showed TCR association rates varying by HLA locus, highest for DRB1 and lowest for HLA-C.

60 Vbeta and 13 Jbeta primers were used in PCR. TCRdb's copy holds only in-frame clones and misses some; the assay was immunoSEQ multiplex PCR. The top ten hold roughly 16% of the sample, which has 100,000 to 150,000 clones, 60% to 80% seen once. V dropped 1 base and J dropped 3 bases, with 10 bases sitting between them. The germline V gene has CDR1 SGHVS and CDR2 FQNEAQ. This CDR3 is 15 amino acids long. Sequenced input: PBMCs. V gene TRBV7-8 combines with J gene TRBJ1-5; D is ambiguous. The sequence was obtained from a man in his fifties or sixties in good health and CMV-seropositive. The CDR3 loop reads CASSLGEGINQPQHF. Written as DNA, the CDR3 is TGTGCCAGCAGCTTAGGGGAGGGTATCAATCAGCCCCAGCATTTT.